A single sample is the source of the 30 T cell receptor beta chains below, sequenced in a study of T cell responses to AZD1222 COVID-19 vaccine. Clones were read by immunoSEQ multiplex PCR, and TCRdb kept only the in-frame ones, dropping some. This sample has 95,000 to 150,000 clones, with approximately 87% found just once. The source was peripheral blood, collected on day 0 of AZD1222 vaccination. These receptors came from an adult in good health.

This clone was seen once. The chain carries TRBV12-3 or TRBV12-4 and TRBJ1-2; no reliable D call. V lost 5 bases and J lost 0, with 7 bases in between. The CDR3 has 13 amino acids. The CDR3 is CASSRPPNYGYTF. The CDR3, as DNA: TGTGCCAGCAGTCGCCCCCCTAACTATGGCTACACCTTC.

This rearrangement joins TRBV28 to TRBJ2-3; no clear D. CDR1 and CDR2 from the germline V gene are MDHEN and SYDVKM. The V gene lost 10 bases and the J gene lost 1 base, with 15 bases spanning the gap. The CDR3 is 14 residues long. CDR3 in DNA: TGTGCCACCCTGGGCGGTGATGGCACAGATACGCAGTATTTT. This encodes CATLGGDGTDTQYF.

The J gene is TRBJ1-2, the V gene TRBV9; D is ambiguous. This CDR3 spans 13 amino acids. V was pared by 0 bases and J by 4 bases, with 7 bases between. Looked up from germline, CDR1 is SGDLS and CDR2 is YYNGEE. CDR3 sequence: CASSVVSSYGYTF. The DNA of the CDR3 is TGTGCCAGCAGCGTAGTTTCCAGCTATGGCTACACCTTC.

The chain has TRBV5-1 and TRBJ2-7; 9 bases agree with TRBD1. Unmatched junction bases numbered 6, after V lost 1 base and J lost 4 bases. This CDR3 is built from 15 residues. Germline V gives CDR1 SGHRS, CDR2 YFSETQ. As DNA, the CDR3 is TGCGCCAGCAGCTTGAACAGGGGGCCCGGATACGAGCAGTACTTC. Its translation: CASSLNRGPGYEQYF.

The chain uses TRBV2 and TRBJ1-5; 12 positions agree with TRBD1. The germline gives CDR1 SNHLY, CDR2 FYNNEI. The CDR3 is 16 residues long. The V and J ends lost 6 bases and 6 bases, in that order; junction bases with no gene match: 9. CDR3 sequence: CASRGTGTGGVQPQHF. The CDR3 DNA reads TGTGCCAGCAGGGGTACCGGGACAGGGGGCGTTCAGCCCCAGCATTTT. The full variable domain, rest sourced from reference TRBV2 and TRBJ1-5, is EPEVTQTPSHQVTQMGQEVILRCVPISNHLYFYWYRQILGQKVEFLVSFYNNEISEKSEIFDDQFSVERPDGSNFTLKIRSTKLEDSAMYFCASRGTGTGGVQPQHFGDGTRLSIL.

The chain joins TRBV3-1 (or the pseudogene TRBV3-2) to TRBJ2-2; tentatively, D is TRBD2 (5 bases). Between the trimmed V and J ends, which lost 5 bases and 4 bases, there was a span of 17 bases. CDR1 is LGHDT and CDR2 is YNNKEL in the germline V gene (reference sequence). The CDR3 covers 16 residues. The CDR3 nucleotides are TGTGCCAGCAGCTTCCGGTCCGGGGAACGCACCGGGGAGCTGTTTTTT. Translation: CASSFRSGERTGELFF.

This sequence joins TRBV5-8 and TRBJ1-5, with 8 positions matching TRBD1. The CDR3 has 15 residues. Germline CDR1 and CDR2: SGHTS and YDEGEE. The ends lost 5 bases at V and 9 bases at J; junction bases unmatched: 13. Here the CDR3 DNA reads TGTGCCAGCAGTCCCGGGACAGGTCGTGGGAGGCCCCAGCATTTT. This codes for CASSPGTGRGRPQHF.

V gene TRBV7-9 combines with J gene TRBJ2-7, with 9 bases matching TRBD1. J lost 1 base, V lost 5 bases, and 9 bases had no gene match. Germline CDR1 SEHNR, CDR2 FQNEAQ (reference sequence). CDR3 length: 16 amino acids. Written as DNA, the CDR3 is TGTGCCAGCAGCACGACTTCCGGGACAGGGTCCTACGAGCAGTACTTC. Amino acids: CASSTTSGTGSYEQYF.

The rearrangement joins TRBV27 to TRBJ1-1; 8 bases agree with TRBD1. Germline V gene lookup returns CDR1 MNHEY and CDR2 SMNVEV (reference sequence). The V and J ends lost 6 bases and 6 bases, in that order; junction bases with no gene match: 9. The CDR3 runs 14 residues. CDR3 loop: CASRPRQGMAEAFF. The CDR3, as DNA: TGTGCCAGCAGACCTAGACAGGGGATGGCTGAAGCTTTCTTT.

The V gene is TRBV6-5, the J gene TRBJ2-7; 9 positions agree with TRBD2. V gave up 11 bases and J gave up 2 bases; unmatched junction bases: 10. The germline V gene has CDR1 MNHEY and CDR2 SVGAGI. CDR3 length equals 14 residues. CDR3 region: CAVGAAGGAYEQYF. The DNA of the CDR3 is TGTGCCGTGGGGGCAGCGGGGGGTGCCTACGAGCAGTACTTC.

This clone appeared once. The chain recombines TRBV14 with TRBJ1-2; D is perhaps TRBD1 (5 bases). V lost 5 bases, J lost 4 bases, and 11 bases lay in between. The CDR3 runs to 13 residues. Germline values: CDR1 SGHDN, CDR2 FVKESK. The CDR3 DNA reads TGTGCCAGCAGCTTTAGGGGAAGCTATGGCTACACCTTC. This encodes CASSFRGSYGYTF.

The genes are TRBV5-4 and TRBJ1-2, with D unresolved. Trimming removed 1 base from V and 5 bases from J, with 15 bases in between. The CDR3 extends over 15 amino acids. The germline CDR1 and CDR2 sequences are SGHNT and YYREEE (reference sequence). CDR3 in amino acids: CASSLRWASEYGYTF. Written as DNA, the CDR3 is TGTGCCAGCAGCTTGAGGTGGGCGTCGGAGTATGGCTACACCTTC.

The J gene is TRBJ1-1, the V gene TRBV7-2; D unclear. The CDR3 covers 14 residues. V lost 5 bases to trimming and J lost 0 bases, with 10 bases between them. Germline lookup yields CDR1 SGHTA and CDR2 FQGNSA. CDR3 loop: CASSTRRVNTEAFF. The CDR3 DNA reads as TGTGCCAGCAGCACCCGGAGGGTGAACACTGAAGCTTTCTTT.

This clone has just one count. CDR3 in amino acids: CASSLGAAETQYF. DNA of the CDR3: TGCGCCAGCAGCTTGGGGGCGGCGGAGACCCAGTACTTC. The chain recombines TRBV5-1 with TRBJ2-5; no clear D. Trimming stripped 0 bases from V and 5 bases from J, with 8 bases between. CDR3 length: 13 amino acids. Germline CDR1 is SGHRS and CDR2 is YFSETQ.

This clone has a handful of counts. The chain is built from TRBV7-9 and TRBJ2-4; no reliable D call. Germline-derived CDR1 and CDR2 are SEHNR and FQNEAQ (reference sequence). The CDR3 has 15 amino acids. The germline V and J ends were trimmed by 5 bases and 0 bases, with 11 bases remaining between them. CDR3 DNA sequence: TGTGCCAGCAGCGTCCCGGGTCTAGCCAAAAACATTCAGTACTTC. Residues: CASSVPGLAKNIQYF.

V is TRBV27 and J is TRBJ1-2; 9 bases agree with TRBD1. The CDR3 contains 14 residues. The J segment lost 8 bases and the V segment lost 6 bases, leaving 10 bases of the junction unmatched. Germline V gene data show CDR1 as MNHEY and CDR2 as SMNVEV (reference sequence). The CDR3: CASSRDREIGGYTF. The CDR3 region has the DNA TGTGCCAGCAGCCGGGACAGGGAGATCGGGGGCTACACCTTC.

The chain recombines TRBV6-5 with TRBJ1-2; TRBD1 is a possible D gene (6 bases). Trimming cost V 0 bases and J 3 bases, with 8 bases left between them. Germline CDR1 reads MNHEY; CDR2 reads SVGAGI. The CDR3 totals 14 residues. As DNA, the CDR3 is TGTGCCAGCAGTTACTCACAGGGTTACTATGGCTACACCTTC. This encodes CASSYSQGYYGYTF.

This sequence joins TRBV11-2 and TRBJ1-2; D not certain. Trimming removed 0 bases from V and 0 bases from J, with 8 bases in between. Germline lookup yields CDR1 SGHAT and CDR2 FQNNGV. The CDR3 covers 15 residues. The CDR3 region is CASSLDGSTNYGYTF. CDR3 coding DNA: TGTGCCAGCAGCTTAGACGGGTCCACTAACTATGGCTACACCTTC.

The chain couples TRBV29-1 to TRBJ2-1; no clear D gene. The CDR3 contains 10 residues. V was trimmed by 7 bases and J by 5 bases, leaving 6 bases between them. In germline, CDR1 is SQVTM, CDR2 ANQGSEA. The CDR3 is CSAWNNEQFF. For the CDR3, the DNA is TGCAGCGCGTGGAACAATGAGCAGTTCTTC.

The rearrangement uses TRBV5-4 and TRBJ2-1; 8 nucleotides line up with TRBD2. This CDR3 has 15 amino acids. The junction had 3 bases not matched to a gene; V was cut back by 0 bases and J by 4 bases. Per germline, CDR1 SGHNT and CDR2 YYREEE (reference sequence). In DNA form, the CDR3 reads TGTGCCAGCAGCTTGGTGGGCGGGGGGTACAATGAGCAGTTCTTC. This sequence encodes CASSLVGGGYNEQFF.

The rearrangement links TRBV3-1 (or the pseudogene TRBV3-2) to TRBJ2-2; 8 nucleotides line up with TRBD2. Trimming at V came to 6 bases and at J to 6 bases, leaving 3 bases not matched to a gene. In germline, CDR1 is LGHDT, CDR2 YNNKEL (reference sequence). This CDR3 is built from 13 residues. CDR3 nucleotide sequence: TGTGCCAGCAGTGCTAGCGGGCCCGGGGAGCTGTTTTTT. Translating gives CASSASGPGELFF.

This chain joins TRBV4-1 and TRBJ1-3, with no clear D. The CDR3 loop spans 13 amino acids. V lost 1 base and J lost 9, with 10 bases in between. Germline V gene sequence: CDR1 MGHRA, CDR2 YSYEKL. The CDR3 nucleotides read TGCGCCAGCAGCCAAGCTCCCACTACCACCATATATTTT. Protein sequence: CASSQAPTTTIYF.

This clone has a single count. This CDR3 is CASSYKVQDSNQPQHF. As DNA, the CDR3 is TGTGCCAGCAGTTATAAAGTTCAAGATAGCAATCAGCCCCAGCATTTT. The V call is TRBV6-6, the J call TRBJ1-5, with D unclear. Trimming took 3 bases from V and 0 from J, leaving 12 bases between them. The CDR3 sequence is 16 residues long. Germline lookup yields CDR1 MNHNY and CDR2 SVGAGI (reference sequence).

This chain uses TRBV9 with TRBJ1-5; 8 bases fit TRBD1. Germline V gene lookup returns CDR1 SGDLS and CDR2 YYNGEE. There are 16 residues in the CDR3. Trimming at V came to 2 bases and at J to 7 bases, leaving 11 bases not matched to a gene. The CDR3 coding sequence is TGTGCCAGCAGCGTGGGATCAGGGGGCGCGGGGCAGCCCCAGCATTTT. This sequence encodes CASSVGSGGAGQPQHF.

This rearrangement joins TRBV7-9 to TRBJ1-3; no reliable D call. The V end lost 3 bases, the J end lost 2 bases, and 11 bases lay between the germline ends. This CDR3 region has 15 residues. Germline CDR1 is SEHNR and CDR2 is FQNEAQ (reference sequence). CDR3: CASSLERMTGNTIYF. CDR3 sequence (DNA): TGTGCCAGCAGCTTGGAAAGGATGACTGGAAACACCATATATTTT.

This chain connects TRBV6-5 to TRBJ2-7, with D perhaps given as TRBD1 or TRBD2 (5 bases each). V lost 4 bases and J 0 bases, leaving 16 bases between the germline ends. The CDR3 covers 16 residues. Germline CDR1 MNHEY, CDR2 SVGAGI. This CDR3 reads CASSWGSRGASYEQYF. The CDR3 DNA sequence: TGTGCCAGCAGTTGGGGGTCTAGAGGGGCCTCCTACGAGCAGTACTTC.

This clone occurred once. This chain links TRBV12-5 with TRBJ2-1; D may be TRBD2 (5 bases). The germline V gene encodes CDR1 LGHNT and CDR2 FRNRAP. V was pared by 5 bases and J by 1 base, with 12 bases between. There are 15 residues in the CDR3. In DNA form, the CDR3 reads TGTGCTAGTGGTCCCCCCCGGGGATCCTACAATGAGCAGTTCTTC. It translates to CASGPPRGSYNEQFF. The whole variable domain, filled in from reference TRBV12-5 and TRBJ2-1, reads DARVTQTPRHKVTEMGQEVTMRCQPILGHNTVFWYRQTMMQGLELLAYFRNRAPLDDSGMPKDRFSAEMPDATLATLKIQPSEPRDSAVYFCASGPPRGSYNEQFFGPGTRLTVL.

The rearrangement uses TRBV7-9 and TRBJ1-4; 11 nucleotides agree with TRBD1. The trim removed 5 bases at V and 7 bases at J, leaving 18 bases unmatched. This CDR3 has 19 residues. Germline V CDR1 and CDR2: SEHNR, FQNEAQ (reference sequence). DNA of the CDR3: TGTGCCAGCAGCCGGACAGGGGGCGTAGCCCGAGCCTTGTTTGAAAAACTGTTTTTT. Residues: CASSRTGGVARALFEKLFF.

The chain is built from TRBV3-1 (or the pseudogene TRBV3-2) and TRBJ2-3; perhaps D is TRBD1 or TRBD2 (6 bases each). The CDR3 spans 15 residues. V lost 4 bases, J lost 2 bases, and 13 bases lay in between. Per the germline V gene, CDR1 is LGHDT and CDR2 is YNNKEL (reference sequence). In nucleotides, the CDR3 is TGTGCCAGCAGCCCCGGGGGCACCTTCACAGATACGCAGTATTTT. Protein product: CASSPGGTFTDTQYF.

The gene calls are TRBV5-1 and TRBJ1-6; D is uncertain. The V and J ends lost 0 bases and 5 bases respectively, with 15 bases between them. The length of the CDR3 is 17 residues. Germline assignment: CDR1 SGHRS and CDR2 YFSETQ. The CDR3 sequence: CASSLGLSVYDNSPLHF. The CDR3 DNA is TGCGCCAGCAGCTTGGGGTTATCAGTGTATGATAATTCACCCCTCCACTTT.